Presented here are 30 T cell receptor beta chains from one specimen sequenced in a study of CD8+ T cells in alopecia areata. In each case, RNA was isolated and then reverse transcribed into cDNA as the sequencing template. Some clones are missing from TCRdb's copy, which holds only in-frame ones; the method was immunoSEQ multiplex PCR. The table shows approximately 150,000 clones, with approximately 87% occurring only once. The sequenced sample was CD8+ T cells sorted from blood, obtained at week 0. All receptors come from a human donor with alopecia areata.

V and J are TRBV5-5 and TRBJ2-7, with D possibly being TRBD1 (7 bases). The CDR3 runs to 14 residues. Trimming took off 4 bases at V and 3 bases at J, with 14 bases between the two ends. Germline CDR1 is SGHKS and CDR2 is YYEKEE (reference sequence). The CDR3 here is CASSQEGTVYEQYF. The CDR3 bases are TGTGCCAGCAGCCAGGAGGGGACAGTCTACGAGCAGTACTTC.

This clone was picked up one time. The rearrangement uses TRBV5-4 and TRBJ2-5; D is undetermined. CDR3 length equals 11 residues. Trimming took 0 bases from V and 7 from J, leaving 4 bases between them. Germline V gene lookup returns CDR1 SGHNT and CDR2 YYREEE (reference sequence). CDR3 sequence: CASSLDGTQYF. Written as DNA, the CDR3 is TGTGCCAGCAGCTTGGATGGGACCCAGTACTTC.

The chain links TRBV5-1 to TRBJ1-1; 10 bases are a match to TRBD1. Per the germline V gene, CDR1 is SGHRS and CDR2 is YFSETQ. Germline trimming cut 4 bases from V and 5 bases from J; bases unmatched to any gene: 14. The CDR3 extends over 17 amino acids. DNA for the CDR3: TGCGCCAGCAGCCCCGGGACAGGGGACTCCGGGGGGACTGAAGCTTTCTTT. Protein sequence: CASSPGTGDSGGTEAFF.

The chain couples TRBV2 to TRBJ2-7, with D tentatively TRBD1 (6 bases). Trimming left V 3 bases short and J 0 bases short, with 27 bases between. Looked up from germline, CDR1 is SNHLY and CDR2 is FYNNEI. The CDR3 runs 20 residues. The CDR3: CASSESFPTIDRPYSYEQYF. The CDR3 coding sequence is TGTGCCAGCAGTGAGAGTTTCCCCACAATTGACAGGCCTTACTCCTACGAGCAGTACTTC. Complete variable domain (other parts from reference TRBV2 and TRBJ2-7): EPEVTQTPSHQVTQMGQEVILRCVPISNHLYFYWYRQILGQKVEFLVSFYNNEISEKSEIFDDQFSVERPDGSNFTLKIRSTKLEDSAMYFCASSESFPTIDRPYSYEQYFGPGTRLTVT.

The chain links TRBV27 to TRBJ1-1; D gene uncertain. Per the germline V gene, CDR1 is MNHEY and CDR2 is SMNVEV (reference sequence). Deletions cut 6 bases from V and 10 bases from J, with 15 bases between. The CDR3 covers 12 residues. The CDR3 protein is CASRAGPRRAFF. The CDR3 nucleotides are TGTGCCAGCAGGGCGGGCCCTCGTCGAGCTTTCTTT.

V is TRBV30 and J is TRBJ1-4, with 7 bases identical to TRBD1. The germline CDR1 and CDR2 sequences are GTSNPN and SVGIG (reference sequence). This CDR3 has 14 amino acids. CDR3: CASNPGQSNEKLFF. CDR3 in DNA: TGTGCATCGAATCCGGGACAGAGTAATGAAAAACTGTTTTTT.

The rearrangement links TRBV2 to TRBJ1-6; the match to TRBD1 covers 7 bases. The CDR3 runs 13 residues. Germline loops: CDR1 SNHLY, CDR2 FYNNEI. Trimming removed 4 bases from V and 9 bases from J; junction bases left unmatched: 3. The CDR3 DNA follows: TGTGCCAGCAGTGGACAGGGTAGTTCACCCCTCCACTTT. This translates into CASSGQGSSPLHF.

The chain uses TRBV4-1 and TRBJ2-7; no reliable D call. V lost 1 base and J lost 0, with 10 bases in between. Germline values: CDR1 MGHRA, CDR2 YSYEKL. The CDR3 sequence is 15 residues long. This CDR3 reads CASSQVKGFSYEQYF. In DNA form, the CDR3 reads TGCGCCAGCAGCCAAGTCAAAGGATTCTCCTACGAGCAGTACTTC.

This clone was observed a few times. Other DNA variants within this sample encode the same CDR3. The J gene is TRBJ2-1, the V gene TRBV23-1; 16 positions match TRBD2. TRBV23-1 is given ORF status, its function remaining uncertain. After removal of 2 bases from V and 7 bases from J, the junction contained 14 bases not matched to a gene. The CDR3 spans 20 residues. CDR3: CASSQAPGLAGGPTWNEQFF. The CDR3 bases are TGCGCCAGCAGTCAAGCCCCGGGACTAGCGGGAGGGCCTACTTGGAATGAGCAGTTCTTC.

CDR3 amino acids: CASSPQGAGNRPTGELFF. The CDR3, as DNA: TGCGCCAGCAGCCCACAGGGGGCCGGGAACCGTCCCACCGGGGAGCTGTTTTTT. The V call is TRBV4-1, the J call TRBJ2-2, with TRBD1 matching 9 bases. CDR3 size: 18 residues. The germline gives CDR1 MGHRA, CDR2 YSYEKL. V was pared by 4 bases and J by 4 bases, with 13 bases of the junction left unmatched.

The rearrangement joins TRBV6-5 to TRBJ2-3; 7 nucleotides line up with TRBD2. The V gene end was trimmed by 2 bases and the J gene end by 1 base; junction bases not matched to a gene: 3. Germline lookup yields CDR1 MNHEY and CDR2 SVGAGI. There are 15 residues in the CDR3. The CDR3 bases are TGTGCCAGCAGTTACGCCCTAGCGGGCACAGATACGCAGTATTTT. Its protein is CASSYALAGTDTQYF.

The chain links TRBV6-5 to TRBJ2-3, with TRBD2 identical over 7 bases. The length of the CDR3 is 15 residues. Germline CDR1 MNHEY, CDR2 SVGAGI. V dropped 2 bases and J dropped 1; count of bases not matched to a gene: 3. CDR3 bases: TGTGCCAGCAGTTACGCGGGAGCAGGCACAGATACGCAGTATTTT. The encoded protein is CASSYAGAGTDTQYF.

This chain joins TRBV27 and TRBJ2-7; D gene uncertain. The CDR3 extends over 14 amino acids. Germline values: CDR1 MNHEY, CDR2 SMNVEV (reference sequence). V lost 1 base to trimming and J lost 0 bases, with 7 bases between them. As DNA, the CDR3 is TGTGCCAGCAGTTTATTCGGCGGCTCCTACGAGCAGTACTTC. This encodes CASSLFGGSYEQYF.

V and J are TRBV7-6 and TRBJ2-3, with D possibly TRBD2 on 6 matching bases. V shed 3 bases and J shed 2 bases, with 12 bases lying between them. CDR1 SGHVS and CDR2 FNYEAQ come from the germline V gene. This CDR3 has 15 amino acids. The CDR3 is CASSLGGGHTDTQYF. CDR3 sequence (DNA): TGTGCCAGCAGCTTGGGGGGAGGACACACAGATACGCAGTATTTT.

CDR3 coding DNA: TGTGCCTGGAGTGATGGACTCGCCTACGAGCAGTACTTC. Amino acids: CAWSDGLAYEQYF. V gene TRBV30 combines with J gene TRBJ2-7; perhaps TRBD2 as D (5 bases). Deletions cut 1 base from V and 2 bases from J, with 9 bases between. The CDR3 runs 13 residues. Germline V lookup: CDR1 GTSNPN, CDR2 SVGIG (reference sequence).

The chain joins TRBV19 to TRBJ2-1; TRBD1 is a possible D gene (6 bases). The CDR3 runs 13 residues. Germline lookup yields CDR1 LNHDA and CDR2 SQIVND (reference sequence). The V end was cut by 1 base, the J end by 8 bases, with 9 bases between. The CDR3 protein is CASSIVPGDEQFF. The CDR3 DNA sequence: TGTGCCAGTAGTATAGTCCCAGGGGATGAGCAGTTCTTC. Variable domain in full (rest from reference TRBV19 and TRBJ2-1): DGGITQSPKYLFRKEGQNVTLSCEQNLNHDAMYWYRQDPGQGLRLIYYSQIVNDFQKGDIAEGYSVSREKKESFPLTVTSAQKNPTAFYLCASSIVPGDEQFFGPGTRLTVL.

The chain employs TRBV9 and TRBJ1-1; unclear D gene. The CDR3 has 11 amino acids. Germline CDR1 and CDR2: SGDLS and YYNGEE. V shed 7 bases and J shed 4 bases, with 8 bases lying between them. The CDR3 protein is CASGRGTEAFF. The CDR3, as DNA: TGTGCCAGCGGCCGGGGCACTGAAGCTTTCTTT.

This rearrangement joins TRBV14 to TRBJ2-7; TRBD1 agrees at 10 bases. The CDR3 length is 16 residues. Trimming cost V 3 bases and J 3 bases; bases outside gene matches: 8. Germline loops: CDR1 SGHDN, CDR2 FVKESK. As DNA, the CDR3 is TGTGCCAGCAGCCATCCCCCCCGGACAGGGGGCTACGAGCAGTACTTC. It yields the protein CASSHPPRTGGYEQYF.

J is TRBJ2-1 and V is TRBV5-6; D is unclear. The CDR3 runs 12 residues. Germline assignment: CDR1 SGHDT and CDR2 YYEEEE. Trimming cost V 4 bases and J 8 bases, with 10 bases left between them. CDR3 nucleotide sequence: TGTGCCAGCAGCGGAGCGTTTGATGAGCAGTTCTTC. This sequence encodes CASSGAFDEQFF.

The table lists this clone with a few counts. This chain connects TRBV7-9 to TRBJ2-1, with 8 bases lining up with TRBD2. CDR1 and CDR2 (germline): SEHNR, FQNEAQ (reference sequence). The CDR3 loop spans 16 amino acids. Losses at the gene ends were 5 bases for V and 2 bases for J; bases not matched to a gene: 8. Written as DNA, the CDR3 is TGTGCCAGCAGCCCTGCCCGGGAGGGAGCCTACAATGAGCAGTTCTTC. The encoded protein is CASSPAREGAYNEQFF. Together with reference TRBV7-9 and TRBJ2-1, the CDR3 gives the full variable domain: DTGVSQNPRHKITKRGQNVTFRCDPISEHNRLYWYRQTLGQGPEFLTYFQNEAQLEKSRLLSDRFSAERPKGSFSTLEIQRTEQGDSAMYLCASSPAREGAYNEQFFGPGTRLTVL.

V is TRBV5-1 and J is TRBJ2-7, with D possibly matching TRBD2 (5 bases). Germline V gives CDR1 SGHRS, CDR2 YFSETQ. V was cut by 0 bases and J by 2 bases, with 12 bases left in between. The CDR3 extends over 15 amino acids. This CDR3 reads CASSLGGDHAYEQYF. CDR3 nucleotide sequence: TGCGCCAGCAGCTTGGGGGGAGACCACGCCTACGAGCAGTACTTC. The entire variable domain, with the rest obtained from reference TRBV5-1 and TRBJ2-7, is as follows: KAGVTQTPRYLIKTRGQQVTLSCSPISGHRSVSWYQQTPGQGLQFLFEYFSETQRNKGNFPGRFSGRQFSNSRSEMNVSTLELGDSALYLCASSLGGDHAYEQYFGPGTRLTVT.

The gene calls are TRBV27 and TRBJ1-1, with a possible D match to TRBD1 (5 bases). The CDR3 runs to 14 residues. The germline V gene encodes CDR1 MNHEY and CDR2 SMNVEV (reference sequence). Deletions cut 6 bases from V and 2 bases from J, with 13 bases between. The CDR3 nucleotides read TGTGCCAGCAGAACCCTGGGGGGAAACACTGAAGCTTTCTTT. It yields the protein CASRTLGGNTEAFF.

This rearrangement joins TRBV30 to TRBJ2-2; no reliable D call. The germline gives CDR1 GTSNPN, CDR2 SVGIG (reference sequence). The CDR3 has 12 residues. Trimming took 2 bases from V and 4 from J, leaving 5 bases between them. CDR3 amino acids: CAWSPATGELFF. CDR3 DNA: TGTGCCTGGAGTCCCGCCACCGGGGAGCTGTTTTTT.

The chain uses TRBV7-9 and TRBJ2-5; perhaps TRBD2 as D (6 bases). Between the trimmed V and J ends, which lost 4 bases and 0 bases, there was a span of 12 bases. Germline V gene sequence: CDR1 SEHNR, CDR2 FQNEAQ (reference sequence). CDR3 size: 15 residues. The CDR3 loop is CASSSSGAYQETQYF. The CDR3 nucleotides are TGTGCCAGCAGCTCTTCGGGAGCGTACCAAGAGACCCAGTACTTC.

The chain has TRBV9 and TRBJ2-1, with 8 positions matching TRBD2. CDR1 SGDLS and CDR2 YYNGEE come from the germline V gene. Trimming removed 3 bases from V and 1 base from J; junction bases left unmatched: 6. The CDR3 totals 16 residues. CDR3 sequence: CASSGTSGTSYNEQFF. CDR3 sequence (DNA): TGTGCCAGCAGCGGCACTAGCGGTACTTCCTACAATGAGCAGTTCTTC.

The chain carries TRBV6-4 and TRBJ1-2; no firm D call. V dropped 10 bases and J dropped 3 bases, with 9 bases sitting between them. The V gene's germline CDR1 is MRHNA and CDR2 SNTAGT. CDR3 length: 11 amino acids. This CDR3 is CANRGHYGYTF. CDR3 nucleotides: TGTGCCAATCGAGGTCACTATGGCTACACCTTC.

The V and J genes are TRBV11-1 and TRBJ1-1, with D possibly TRBD1 on 5 matching bases. The CDR3 totals 17 residues. Germline loops: CDR1 SGHAT, CDR2 FQDESV (reference sequence). Trimming removed 1 base at V and 4 bases at J, with 19 bases between. The CDR3 loop is CASSLGKRGSVVTEAFF. CDR3 DNA: TGTGCCAGCAGCTTAGGTAAACGGGGGTCAGTCGTCACTGAAGCTTTCTTT.

The chain carries TRBV4-1 and TRBJ2-1; no clear D gene. Per germline, CDR1 MGHRA and CDR2 YSYEKL. The CDR3 sequence is 17 residues long. V lost 1 base to trimming and J lost 1 base, with 14 bases between them. The CDR3 here is CASSQVLGRTSYNEQFF. Written as DNA, the CDR3 is TGCGCCAGCAGCCAAGTCCTTGGCAGGACGTCCTACAATGAGCAGTTCTTC.

The V call is TRBV7-6, the J call TRBJ1-1; D gene ambiguous. This CDR3 comprises 13 residues. Germline-derived CDR1 and CDR2 are SGHVS and FNYEAQ. V dropped 3 bases and J dropped 4 bases, with 9 bases sitting between them. The CDR3 region has the DNA TGTGCCAGCAGCTTGGGTTTGGGCACTGAAGCTTTCTTT. Its translation: CASSLGLGTEAFF. The complete variable domain, with remaining parts taken from reference TRBV7-6 and TRBJ1-1, reads GAGVSQSPRYKVTKRGQDVALRCDPISGHVSLYWYRQALGQGPEFLTYFNYEAQQDKSGLPNDRFSAERPEGSISTLTIQRTEQRDSAMYRCASSLGLGTEAFFGQGTRLTVV.

The chain has TRBV6-1 and TRBJ1-1; D not resolved. Trimming pared 7 bases from V and 6 bases from J, leaving 9 bases between. The length of the CDR3 is 11 residues. Germline values: CDR1 MNHNS, CDR2 SASEGT. The CDR3 coding sequence is TGTGCCAGCAAAGGAGGGTCTGAAGCTTTCTTT. Translation: CASKGGSEAFF.